This T cell receptor (beta chain) was profiled in a study of blood T cell repertoires in COVID-19 (TCRdb year 2020). Regarding the research as a whole: Samples from collaborators originated in the United States, Italy and Spain and spanned both the acute and convalescent phases of COVID-19. The material from the prospective study consisted of cDNA or gDNA derived from T cells, B-cell-depleted T cells, or PBMCs. Deeply sampled blood TCRbeta repertoires from subjects exposed to, actively infected with, or recovered from COVID-19 were included in the dataset. The repertoires were released in a freely available public database meant as a resource for research on the immune response to SARS-CoV-2. Samples were obtained from the ongoing ImmuneRACE study (first 160 participants) and from over 1,000 subjects provided by 6 global collaborators. The sample metadata nearly always contained a de-identified subject ID, COVID-19 status, age in years and sex. HLA class I and class II types, where available, came from metadata supplied by the sample provider rather than from assay-based typing.

A note on this clone: Its antigen remains undetermined. No per-base quality is available; no much larger clone lies one base away.

TCRbeta CDR3 regions were amplified from genomic DNA by means of the immunoSEQ Assay, a bias-controlled multiplex PCR. For the original study's pipeline: The number of nucleated cells in each sample was estimated from the amplification of reference gene primers within the assay. To quantify the absolute abundance of each unique TCRbeta CDR3 rearrangement, sequence reads were collapsed and filtered. For each sample, productive Simpson clonality was calculated as the square root of Simpson's diversity index over productive rearrangements. The source is immuneACCESS, and TCRdb retained only in-frame sequences with V and J called. Part of the clones is not carried over; for the studies checked, unresolved V genes explain less than half of this, and the remainder is unexplained. V and J calls and clone size follow that table, whereas D and trimming were derived from the DNA. The sample profile shows roughly 97,000 clones; around 87% of them were found once. The ten largest make up 15% of the sample.

Study-wide findings and limitations: How much clinical and demographic metadata was included differed by source and by participant, and the metadata was provided uncurated.

The V end gives up 3 bases and the J end 1 base, leaving 5 bases in the junction not matched to a gene. Its CDR3 holds 17 amino acids, cysteine through phenylalanine. Here the CDR3 DNA is all that survives: 51 bases in frame from base 1. For CDR1 and CDR2, the germline V gene lists KGHSH and LQKENI. Each collaborating institution followed its own protocols to collect whole blood in K2EDTA tubes. Collaborator samples were shipped for TCRbeta analysis as frozen whole blood, isolated PBMCs, or DNA extracted from either sample type. The sequenced sample was peripheral blood. This receptor chain uses TRBV18 and TRBJ1-5; a stretch of 11 junction bases matches TRBD1. This clonotype was sampled from a man in his fifties with acute or convalescent COVID-19. CDR3 region: CASSPGTGGGSNQPQHF. The DNA is as follows: TGTGCCAGCTCACCCGGGACAGGGGGTGGAAGCAATCAGCCCCAGCATTTT. The full variable domain, with segments outside the CDR3 supplied by the reference TRBV18 and TRBJ1-5 proteins, appears as NAGVMQNPRHLVRRRGQEARLRCSPMKGHSHVYWYRQLPEEGLKFMVYLQKENIIDESGMPKERFSAEFPKEGPSILRIQQVVRGDSAAYFCASSPGTGGGSNQPQHFGDGTRLSIL.